These 30 T cell receptor beta chains came from one sample sequenced in a study of regulatory T cells in long-lasting Graves disease. Sequencing libraries for TCR beta were prepared with iRepertoire HTBI primers and Arm-PCR of CDR3 regions. One entry per CDR3 protein, called by TCRdb with MiXCR from the multiplex PCR reads. The repertoire has 550,000 or so distinct CDR3 sequences, more than 10% of them found once; the top ten carry approximately 9.6%. This sample's time point: newly diagnosed GD, antithyroid drugs for less than 3 months. The TCR library was made from RNA extracted from PBMCs. These data were likewise used in another study, on T cells in Graves' hyperthyroidism and ophthalmopathy.

The starting material was peripheral blood mononuclear cells (PBMCs), obtained at new diagnosis, from a patient treated with antithyroid drugs. The receptors shown here come from a woman aged 30 to 39 with Graves disease.

This clonotype was detected many times. V is TRBV12-3 or TRBV12-4 and J is TRBJ1-1, with D tentatively TRBD1 (6 bases). The V and J ends lost 7 bases and 1 base respectively, with 10 bases between them. The CDR3 consists of 13 residues. CDR3 nucleotide sequence: TGTGCCAGCAACAGGGTGGGGAACACTGAAGCTTTCTTT. Translated, it gives CASNRVGNTEAFF.

Only a few counts were recorded for this clonotype. V and J are TRBV11-2 and TRBJ1-2, with no clear D. This CDR3 region has 20 residues. V lost 1 base and J lost 8, with 32 bases in between. Germline V gene lookup returns CDR1 SGHAT and CDR2 FQNNGV. The CDR3 DNA follows: TGTGCCAGCAGCTTAGGGATAAGGTTAGCGGGCTTACCGCATTCGTCGGGCTACACCTTC. Translation: CASSLGIRLAGLPHSSGYTF.

The CDR3 region is CASSFRGFGNQPQHF. CDR3 bases: TGTGCCAGCAGCTTCAGGGGGTTCGGCAATCAGCCCCAGCATTTT. V and J are TRBV12-3 or TRBV12-4 and TRBJ1-5, with 7 nucleotides matching TRBD1. V gave up 6 bases and J gave up 2 bases; unmatched junction bases: 7. This CDR3 comprises 15 residues.

This clonotype appeared many times. V and J are TRBV28 and TRBJ1-1; unclear D gene. Germline V gene lookup returns CDR1 MDHEN and CDR2 SYDVKM. This CDR3 is built from 13 residues. Trimming removed 6 bases from V and 3 bases from J, with 11 bases in between. The CDR3 region is CASSPGVYTEAFF. The CDR3 nucleotides are TGTGCCAGCAGCCCGGGAGTCTACACTGAAGCTTTCTTT.

The chain links TRBV5-6 to TRBJ2-7; D unresolved. V gave up 2 bases and J gave up 7 bases, with 13 bases separating them. From germline, CDR1 is SGHDT and CDR2 YYEEEE. This CDR3 is built from 13 residues. Here the CDR3 DNA reads TGTGCCAGCAGCTTTCGTGGGTTCTGGGAGCAGTACTTC. Protein: CASSFRGFWEQYF.

This clonotype was found many times. The chain employs TRBV7-8 and TRBJ1-5; weak D call: TRBD1 (5 bases). Between the trimmed V and J ends, which lost 5 bases and 0 bases, there was a span of 11 bases. Germline CDR1 is SGHVS and CDR2 is FQNEAQ. This CDR3 is 15 amino acids long. The CDR3 nucleotides are TGTGCCAGCAGCCCCCGGGGGAATAGCAATCAGCCCCAGCATTTT. It is translated as CASSPRGNSNQPQHF.

This clonotype was observed at least ten times. The chain carries TRBV14 and TRBJ2-3, with 7 bases lining up with TRBD2. V dropped 1 base and J dropped 7; count of bases not matched to a gene: 20. CDR3 length: 19 amino acids. The V gene's germline CDR1 is SGHDN and CDR2 FVKESK. CDR3 loop: CASSQVVLAALIGFYTQYF. The CDR3 bases are TGTGCCAGCAGCCAAGTCGTGCTAGCGGCGCTGATTGGGTTTTATACGCAGTATTTT.

Turning to this clonotype: A much larger clonotype is one base distant, so this may be a read error. The rearrangement links TRBV27 to TRBJ2-1; maybe TRBD2 (6 bases). The CDR3 is 14 residues long. Looked up from germline, CDR1 is MNHEY and CDR2 is SMNVEV (reference sequence). Trimming pared 6 bases from V and 0 bases from J, leaving 9 bases between. The CDR3 coding sequence is TGTGCCAGCAGGGGCGGGATCTCCTACAATGAGCAGTTCTTC. It translates to CASRGGISYNEQFF.

This clonotype has ten or more counts. CDR3 bases: TGTGCCAGCAGTTACAGGGGGGCGTACCAAGAGACCCAGTACTTC. This encodes CASSYRGAYQETQYF. The V gene is TRBV27, the J gene TRBJ2-5; 8 nucleotides align to TRBD1. Losses at the gene ends were 4 bases for V and 0 bases for J; bases not matched to a gene: 4. Germline-derived CDR1 and CDR2 are MNHEY and SMNVEV (reference sequence). This CDR3 spans 15 amino acids.

This chain connects TRBV12-3 or TRBV12-4 to TRBJ2-5, with D perhaps matching TRBD1 (7 bases). Trimming cost V 4 bases and J 5 bases, with 14 bases left between them. The CDR3 has 14 amino acids. CDR3 sequence (DNA): TGTGCCAGCAGTTGGCGACAGGGAGGTGAGACCCAGTACTTC. Protein product: CASSWRQGGETQYF.

This clonotype was seen ten or more times. This chain joins TRBV11-2 and TRBJ2-2; D is ambiguous. CDR1 is SGHAT, CDR2 FQNNGV, per germline. There are 12 residues in the CDR3. The V end lost 5 bases, the J end lost 2 bases, and 3 bases lay between the germline ends. The CDR3 DNA reads TGTGCCAGCAGCGGAAACACCGGGGAGCTGTTTTTT. It codes for CASSGNTGELFF.

This chain links TRBV15 with TRBJ2-1; weak D call: TRBD2 (6 bases). The CDR3 runs to 16 residues. Trimming removed 2 bases from V and 2 bases from J, with 13 bases in between. Germline V gene data show CDR1 as LNHNV and CDR2 as YYDKDF (reference sequence). CDR3 nucleotides: TGTGCCACCAGCAGACCCGGACGGACTACCTACAATGAGCAGTTCTTC. Its protein is CATSRPGRTTYNEQFF.

This clonotype was detected only a few times. The rearrangement links TRBV5-4 to TRBJ2-1; the D is unclear. Germline CDR1 and CDR2: SGHNT and YYREEE (reference sequence). The CDR3 is 14 residues long. Trimming removed 2 bases from V and 6 bases from J, with 12 bases in between. The chain's CDR3 is CASSLALLVNEQFF. The CDR3 DNA reads TGTGCCAGCAGCTTAGCGCTTTTGGTCAATGAGCAGTTCTTC.

This clonotype occurred many times. The gene calls are TRBV2 and TRBJ2-2; possible D gene TRBD2, 6 bases. Deletions cut 9 bases from V and 4 bases from J, with 15 bases between. CDR3 length: 14 residues. Germline V gene lookup returns CDR1 SNHLY and CDR2 FYNNEI. The CDR3 protein is CASKEGEGTGELFF. In nucleotides, the CDR3 is TGTGCCAGTAAGGAGGGAGAGGGCACCGGGGAGCTGTTTTTT.

This clonotype was observed at least ten times. The chain employs TRBV24-1 and TRBJ2-1; 9 bases fit TRBD1. J lost 7 bases, V lost 3 bases, and 6 bases had no gene match. Germline loops: CDR1 KGHDR, CDR2 SFDVKD. The CDR3 is 15 amino acids. The CDR3 protein is CATSDGTGNLNEQFF. CDR3 in DNA: TGTGCCACCAGTGATGGGACAGGGAATCTGAATGAGCAGTTCTTC.

This clonotype has ten or more counts. The chain has TRBV5-1 and TRBJ1-4; D remains unclear. Germline assignment: CDR1 SGHRS and CDR2 YFSETQ. V was pared by 4 bases and J by 0 bases, with 13 bases between. This CDR3 is 16 amino acids long. The DNA of the CDR3 is TGCGCCAGCAGCCGAGGGCAGAGCCCAACTAATGAAAAACTGTTTTTT. This codes for CASSRGQSPTNEKLFF.

This clonotype was counted at least ten times. This chain connects TRBV2 to TRBJ2-5; D possibly uses TRBD1 or TRBD2 (5 bases each). The V end lost 6 bases, the J end lost 4 bases, and 12 bases lay between the germline ends. This CDR3 spans 13 amino acids. Looked up from germline, CDR1 is SNHLY and CDR2 is FYNNEI. Here the CDR3 reads CASRGTAGETQYF. The CDR3 DNA reads as TGTGCCAGCAGAGGGACGGCGGGAGAGACCCAGTACTTC.

This clonotype showed up many times. V and J are TRBV7-9 and TRBJ2-5, with D perhaps TRBD2 (6 bases). This CDR3 is 21 amino acids long. Trimming pared 5 bases from V and 1 base from J, leaving 32 bases between. Germline V gene lookup returns CDR1 SEHNR and CDR2 FQNEAQ (reference sequence). This chain's CDR3 is CASSPGVGYQRSWTIQETQYF. CDR3 DNA sequence: TGTGCCAGCAGCCCGGGCGTGGGCTACCAAAGAAGTTGGACTATCCAAGAGACCCAGTACTTC.

Many counts were recorded for this clonotype. The V and J genes are TRBV11-1 and TRBJ2-7; no definite D call. With 3 bases removed from V and 5 bases from J, the gap between germline ends came to 11 bases. CDR1 is SGHAT and CDR2 is FQDESV in the germline V gene (reference sequence). The CDR3 has 13 amino acids. CDR3 region: CASSLEYGHEQYF. In DNA form, the CDR3 reads TGTGCCAGCAGCTTGGAGTATGGGCACGAGCAGTACTTC.

The chain couples TRBV2 to TRBJ1-4; 11 bases line up with TRBD1. Germline-derived CDR1 and CDR2 are SNHLY and FYNNEI. The length of the CDR3 is 15 residues. With V trimmed by 3 bases and J by 8 bases, 5 bases remained unmatched. The CDR3 is CASSEGTGGEEKLFF. The CDR3 DNA is TGTGCCAGCAGTGAGGGGACAGGGGGAGAGGAAAAACTGTTTTTT.

This clonotype was seen more than once but under ten times. V and J are TRBV3-1 and TRBJ2-5, with 8 bases aligning to TRBD2. Germline trimming cut 4 bases from V and 3 bases from J; bases unmatched to any gene: 4. This CDR3 contains 14 residues. CDR1 LGHDT and CDR2 YNNKEL come from the germline V gene (reference sequence). The CDR3 DNA reads as TGTGCCAGCAGCCGGCGGGGGGCAGAAGAGACCCAGTACTTC. It is translated as CASSRRGAEETQYF.

In its sample, this clonotype was seen many times. The chain is built from TRBV19 and TRBJ2-7; either TRBD1 or TRBD2 may supply D (5 bases each). Germline V CDR1 and CDR2: LNHDA, SQIVND (reference sequence). The germline V and J ends were trimmed by 0 bases and 3 bases, with 9 bases remaining between them. The CDR3 extends over 14 amino acids. Here the CDR3 reads CASSIEGTIYEQYF. CDR3 DNA sequence: TGTGCCAGTAGTATAGAAGGGACGATCTACGAGCAGTACTTC.

The table lists this clonotype with many counts. The rearrangement links TRBV27 to TRBJ1-1; D is unresolved. The CDR3 spans 15 residues. CDR1 and CDR2 from the germline V gene are MNHEY and SMNVEV (reference sequence). Trimming removed 3 bases at V and 1 base at J, with 12 bases between. DNA of the CDR3: TGTGCCAGCAGTTTTTTGTCTGACCGGAACACTGAAGCTTTCTTT. Encoded protein: CASSFLSDRNTEAFF.

This clonotype came up many times. This chain uses TRBV27 with TRBJ2-3, with no clear D. Trimming left V 7 bases short and J 5 bases short, with 7 bases between. The CDR3 is 11 amino acids. Germline V CDR1 and CDR2: MNHEY, SMNVEV (reference sequence). The CDR3 sequence is CASIGLDTQYF. In DNA, the CDR3 is TGTGCCAGCATCGGCTTAGATACGCAGTATTTT.

Many counts were recorded for this clonotype. The chain combines TRBV15 with TRBJ1-5; no definite D call. Germline values: CDR1 LNHNV, CDR2 YYDKDF (reference sequence). The CDR3 totals 15 residues. The ends were cut back, 0 bases at V and 0 bases at J, with 6 bases in the middle. As DNA, the CDR3 is TGTGCCACCAGCAGAGATTGGGGTAGCAATCAGCCCCAGCATTTT. This translates into CATSRDWGSNQPQHF.

This sequence joins TRBV28 and TRBJ1-5; weak D call: TRBD1 (5 bases). Germline V gene lookup returns CDR1 MDHEN and CDR2 SYDVKM. The CDR3 covers 14 residues. The germline V and J ends were trimmed by 4 bases and 7 bases, with 14 bases remaining between them. CDR3 protein: CASSSGGNPQPQHF. CDR3 sequence (DNA): TGTGCCAGCAGTTCGGGGGGGAACCCACAGCCCCAGCATTTT.

There are many counts of this clonotype. The chain is built from TRBV5-4 and TRBJ2-7; D gene unclear. This CDR3 is built from 16 residues. V lost 2 bases and J lost 3, with 18 bases in between. The germline CDR1 and CDR2 sequences are SGHNT and YYREEE (reference sequence). CDR3 residues: CASSLKGVGLGYEQYF. CDR3 DNA sequence: TGTGCCAGCAGCTTAAAAGGTGTAGGGCTGGGCTACGAGCAGTACTTC.

There are many counts of this clonotype. This chain uses TRBV12-3 or TRBV12-4 with TRBJ2-5; 8 nucleotides align to TRBD2. This CDR3 comprises 15 residues. V shed 3 bases and J 5 bases; nucleotides not matched to a gene: 8. The CDR3 loop is CASSFLGGGRETQYF. For the CDR3, the DNA is TGTGCCAGCAGTTTTCTGGGGGGCGGGAGGGAGACCCAGTACTTC.

This clonotype was seen a handful of times. The V call is TRBV27, the J call TRBJ2-1, with 10 bases identical to TRBD2. J gave up 2 bases and V 4 bases, and 8 bases lay outside the gene matches. Germline CDR1 and CDR2: MNHEY and SMNVEV (reference sequence). This CDR3 region has 17 residues. The CDR3: CASSSQLAGGTYNEQFF. CDR3 DNA: TGTGCCAGCAGTTCCCAATTAGCGGGAGGCACCTACAATGAGCAGTTCTTC.

This clonotype was counted many times. The CDR3 protein is CASSEWQETQYF. CDR3 sequence (DNA): TGTGCCAGCAGTGAATGGCAAGAGACCCAGTACTTC. This chain uses TRBV2 with TRBJ2-5; no reliable D call. The V gene lost 2 bases and the J gene lost 2 bases, with 3 bases spanning the gap. CDR1 is SNHLY, CDR2 FYNNEI, per germline. The CDR3 extends over 12 amino acids.